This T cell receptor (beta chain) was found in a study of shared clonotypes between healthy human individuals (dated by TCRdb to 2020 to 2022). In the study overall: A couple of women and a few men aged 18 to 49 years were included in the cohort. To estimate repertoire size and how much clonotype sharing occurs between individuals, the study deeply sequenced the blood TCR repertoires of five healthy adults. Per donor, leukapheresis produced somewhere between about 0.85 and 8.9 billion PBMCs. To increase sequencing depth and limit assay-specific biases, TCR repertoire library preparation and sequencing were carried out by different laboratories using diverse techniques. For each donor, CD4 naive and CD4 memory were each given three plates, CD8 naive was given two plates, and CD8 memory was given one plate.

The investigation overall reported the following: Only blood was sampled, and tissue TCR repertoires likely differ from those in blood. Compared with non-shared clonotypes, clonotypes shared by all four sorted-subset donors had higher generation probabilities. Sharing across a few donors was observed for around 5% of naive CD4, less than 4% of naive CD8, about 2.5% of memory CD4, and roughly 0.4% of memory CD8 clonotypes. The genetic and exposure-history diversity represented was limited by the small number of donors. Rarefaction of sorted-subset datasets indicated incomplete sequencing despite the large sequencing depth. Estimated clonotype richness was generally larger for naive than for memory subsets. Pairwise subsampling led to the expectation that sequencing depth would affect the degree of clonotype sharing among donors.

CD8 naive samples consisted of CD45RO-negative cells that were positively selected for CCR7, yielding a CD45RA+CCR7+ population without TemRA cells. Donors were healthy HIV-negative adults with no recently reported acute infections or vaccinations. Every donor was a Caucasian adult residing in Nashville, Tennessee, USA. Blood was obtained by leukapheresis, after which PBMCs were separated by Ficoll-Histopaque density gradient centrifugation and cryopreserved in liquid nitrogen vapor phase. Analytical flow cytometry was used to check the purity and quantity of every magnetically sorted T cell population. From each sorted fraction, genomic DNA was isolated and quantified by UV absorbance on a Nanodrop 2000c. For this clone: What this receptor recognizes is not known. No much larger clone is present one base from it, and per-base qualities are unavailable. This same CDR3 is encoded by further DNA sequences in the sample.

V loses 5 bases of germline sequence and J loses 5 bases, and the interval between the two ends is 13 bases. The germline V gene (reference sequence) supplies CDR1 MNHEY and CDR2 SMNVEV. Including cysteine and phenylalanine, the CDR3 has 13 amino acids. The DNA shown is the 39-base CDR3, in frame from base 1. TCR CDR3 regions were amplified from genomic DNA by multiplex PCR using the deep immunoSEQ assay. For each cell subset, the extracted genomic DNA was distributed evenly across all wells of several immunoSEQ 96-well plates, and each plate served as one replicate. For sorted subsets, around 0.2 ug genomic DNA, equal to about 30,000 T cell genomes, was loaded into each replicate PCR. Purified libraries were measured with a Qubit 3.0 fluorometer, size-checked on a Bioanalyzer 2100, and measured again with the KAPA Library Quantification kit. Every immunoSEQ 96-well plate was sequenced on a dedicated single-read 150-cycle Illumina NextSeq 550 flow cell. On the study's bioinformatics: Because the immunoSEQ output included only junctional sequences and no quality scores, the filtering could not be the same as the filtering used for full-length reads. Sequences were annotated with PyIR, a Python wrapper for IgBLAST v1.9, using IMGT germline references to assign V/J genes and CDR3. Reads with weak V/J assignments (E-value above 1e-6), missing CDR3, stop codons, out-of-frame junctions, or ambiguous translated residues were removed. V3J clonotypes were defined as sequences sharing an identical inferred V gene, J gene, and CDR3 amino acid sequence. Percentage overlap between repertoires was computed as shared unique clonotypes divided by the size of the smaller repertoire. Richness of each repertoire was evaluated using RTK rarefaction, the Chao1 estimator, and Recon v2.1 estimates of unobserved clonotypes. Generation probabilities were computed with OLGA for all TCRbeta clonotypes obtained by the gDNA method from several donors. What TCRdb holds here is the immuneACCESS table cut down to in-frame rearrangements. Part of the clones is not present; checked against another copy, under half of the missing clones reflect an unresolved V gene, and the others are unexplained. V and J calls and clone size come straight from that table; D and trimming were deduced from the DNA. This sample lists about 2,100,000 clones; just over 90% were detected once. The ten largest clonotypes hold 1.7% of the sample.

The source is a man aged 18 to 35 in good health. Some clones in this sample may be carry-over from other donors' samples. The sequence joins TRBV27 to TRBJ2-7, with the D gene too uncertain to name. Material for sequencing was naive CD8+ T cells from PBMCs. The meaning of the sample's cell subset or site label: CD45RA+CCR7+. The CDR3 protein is CASSLLGSNEQYF. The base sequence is TGTGCCAGCAGTCTCCTGGGATCGAACGAGCAGTACTTC.